What follows are 12 T cell receptor beta chains derived from one specimen sequenced in a study of T-cell reconstitution after alpha-beta-depleted transplantation in children. Molecular barcoding with unique molecular identifiers was used for the TCRbeta library. Each CDR3 protein is one row after TCRdb ran MiXCR on the PCR reads. The repertoire holds about 280,000 distinct CDR3 sequences, with 9.5% to 13% as singletons. The sample was peripheral blood, taken 180 days after TCRalphabeta/CD19-depleted stem cell transplant. Receptors originate from a male patient between 2 and 15 years old who had a stem cell transplant for chronic granulomatous disease, so the T cells may come from the graft donor.

This clonotype was recorded at least ten times. The gene calls are TRBV5-1 and TRBJ2-5; TRBD1 might be the D (5 bases). The CDR3 covers 15 residues. The V gene lost 4 bases and the J gene lost 0 bases, with 13 bases spanning the gap. CDR1 and CDR2 (germline): SGHRS, YFSETQ. This chain's CDR3 is CASSPQDSHQETQYF. The CDR3 DNA reads TGCGCCAGCAGCCCCCAAGACAGTCACCAAGAGACCCAGTACTTC. The whole variable domain, filled in from reference TRBV5-1 and TRBJ2-5, reads KAGVTQTPRYLIKTRGQQVTLSCSPISGHRSVSWYQQTPGQGLQFLFEYFSETQRNKGNFPGRFSGRQFSNSRSEMNVSTLELGDSALYLCASSPQDSHQETQYFGPGTRLLVL.

There are many counts of this clonotype. The chain carries TRBV14 and TRBJ2-3; either TRBD1 or TRBD2 may supply D (5 bases each). The length of the CDR3 is 17 residues. Trimming took 4 bases from V and 6 from J, leaving 23 bases between them. Germline V gene lookup returns CDR1 SGHDN and CDR2 FVKESK. CDR3 region: CASSRQKPGHRGDTQYF. DNA for the CDR3: TGTGCCAGCAGCCGGCAGAAACCGGGTCATCGGGGCGATACGCAGTATTTT.

This clonotype was counted at least ten times. The rearrangement uses TRBV4-1 and TRBJ1-4; D gene ambiguous. The CDR3 is 14 amino acids. The V gene's germline CDR1 is MGHRA and CDR2 YSYEKL. V shed 0 bases and J shed 8 bases, with 10 bases lying between them. CDR3 coding DNA: TGCGCCAGCAGCCAAGAGGGTGGAGACGAAAAACTGTTTTTT. This encodes CASSQEGGDEKLFF.

This clonotype was observed many times. The chain is built from TRBV20-1 and TRBJ2-1; maybe TRBD1 (6 bases). This CDR3 contains 15 residues. Germline CDR1 DFQATT, CDR2 SNEGSKA (reference sequence). V was pared by 6 bases and J by 3 bases, with 18 bases between. CDR3 residues: CSAHPQDRGYNEQFF. CDR3 DNA sequence: TGCAGTGCCCACCCCCAGGACAGAGGCTACAATGAGCAGTTCTTC.

There are many counts of this clonotype. The CDR3 DNA follows: TGCGCCAGCACCATAAACCCGGGAATTTACACCGGGGAGCTGTTTTTT. It yields the protein CASTINPGIYTGELFF. The chain has TRBV4-3 and TRBJ2-2, with a weak D call TRBD2 (5 bases). Germline lookup yields CDR1 LGHNA and CDR2 YSLEER. The CDR3 is made up of 16 amino acids. V lost 7 bases and J lost 3, with 18 bases in between.

This clonotype was recorded a few times. J is TRBJ2-7 and V is TRBV11-2; D may be TRBD1 (6 bases). This CDR3 region has 15 residues. Trimming took off 4 bases at V and 2 bases at J, with 15 bases between the two ends. CDR1 SGHAT and CDR2 FQNNGV come from the germline V gene. In DNA form, the CDR3 reads TGTGCCAGCAGCTCAATACCGACAGGCCCCTACGAGCAGTACTTC. This gives the protein CASSSIPTGPYEQYF.

This clonotype has ten or more counts. The rearrangement joins TRBV2 to TRBJ2-1; the match to TRBD2 covers 8 bases. V was pared by 6 bases and J by 6 bases, with 16 bases of the junction left unmatched. The V gene's germline CDR1 is SNHLY and CDR2 FYNNEI. The length of the CDR3 is 17 residues. The chain's CDR3 is CASRTGMREVFGNEQFF. CDR3 DNA: TGTGCCAGCAGGACGGGTATGCGGGAGGTTTTCGGCAATGAGCAGTTCTTC.

This clonotype was detected ten times or more. This chain connects TRBV20-1 to TRBJ2-2; weak D call: TRBD2 (6 bases). V lost 1 base to trimming and J lost 6 bases, with 9 bases between them. Germline CDR1 and CDR2: DFQATT and SNEGSKA (reference sequence). The CDR3 loop spans 13 amino acids. This chain's CDR3 is CSARGWGAGELFF. The DNA of the CDR3 is TGCAGTGCTAGAGGGTGGGGGGCCGGGGAGCTGTTTTTT.

This clonotype was detected many times. This rearrangement joins TRBV12-3 or TRBV12-4 to TRBJ2-7, with D tentatively TRBD2 (6 bases). The V gene lost 6 bases and the J gene lost 4 bases, with 16 bases spanning the gap. This CDR3 has 14 residues. The CDR3 loop is CASSAGLPPYEQYF. The CDR3 region has the DNA TGTGCCAGCAGCGCAGGACTACCCCCATACGAGCAGTACTTC.

Ten or more counts support this clonotype. The rearrangement uses TRBV6-1 and TRBJ2-4; 9 nucleotides line up with TRBD1. Germline CDR1 MNHNS, CDR2 SASEGT. This CDR3 spans 17 amino acids. Losses at the gene ends were 2 bases for V and 0 bases for J; bases not matched to a gene: 5. The chain's CDR3 is CASSERRDRVAKNIQYF. The CDR3 coding sequence is TGTGCCAGCAGTGAACGGCGGGACAGGGTAGCCAAAAACATTCAGTACTTC.

In its sample, this clonotype was seen many times. The chain couples TRBV28 to TRBJ1-1, with a weak D call TRBD1 (5 bases). There are 15 residues in the CDR3. Germline lookup yields CDR1 MDHEN and CDR2 SYDVKM. The germline V and J ends were trimmed by 3 bases and 0 bases, with 11 bases remaining between them. The CDR3 loop reads CASSLSQGLNTEAFF. In DNA form, the CDR3 reads TGTGCCAGCAGTTTGTCTCAGGGCCTGAACACTGAAGCTTTCTTT.

The sample holds many counts of this clonotype. The chain joins TRBV7-2 to TRBJ2-2, with TRBD1 matching 10 bases. The V gene's germline CDR1 is SGHTA and CDR2 FQGNSA. The CDR3 runs 16 residues. J was trimmed by 4 bases and V by 5 bases; bases with no gene match: 7. As DNA, the CDR3 is TGTGCCAGCAGCCCCGGGGACAGGGGCTTCACCGGGGAGCTGTTTTTT. Translated, it gives CASSPGDRGFTGELFF. Combining the CDR3 with reference TRBV7-2 and TRBJ2-2 gives the whole variable domain GAGVSQSPSNKVTEKGKDVELRCDPISGHTALYWYRQSLGQGLEFLIYFQGNSAPDKSGLPSDRFSAERTGGSVSTLTIQRTQQEDSAVYLCASSPGDRGFTGELFFGEGSRLTVL.